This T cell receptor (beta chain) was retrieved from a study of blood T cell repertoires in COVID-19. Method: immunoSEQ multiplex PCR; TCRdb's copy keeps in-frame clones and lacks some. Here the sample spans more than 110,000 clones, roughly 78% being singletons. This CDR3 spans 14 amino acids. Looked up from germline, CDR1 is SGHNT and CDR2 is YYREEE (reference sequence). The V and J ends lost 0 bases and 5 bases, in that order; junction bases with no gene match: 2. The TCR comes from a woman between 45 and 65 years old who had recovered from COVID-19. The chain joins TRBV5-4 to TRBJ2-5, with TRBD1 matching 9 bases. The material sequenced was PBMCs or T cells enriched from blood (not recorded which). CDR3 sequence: CASSLGDRVETQYF. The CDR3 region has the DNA TGTGCCAGCAGCTTGGGGGACAGGGTGGAGACCCAGTACTTC.